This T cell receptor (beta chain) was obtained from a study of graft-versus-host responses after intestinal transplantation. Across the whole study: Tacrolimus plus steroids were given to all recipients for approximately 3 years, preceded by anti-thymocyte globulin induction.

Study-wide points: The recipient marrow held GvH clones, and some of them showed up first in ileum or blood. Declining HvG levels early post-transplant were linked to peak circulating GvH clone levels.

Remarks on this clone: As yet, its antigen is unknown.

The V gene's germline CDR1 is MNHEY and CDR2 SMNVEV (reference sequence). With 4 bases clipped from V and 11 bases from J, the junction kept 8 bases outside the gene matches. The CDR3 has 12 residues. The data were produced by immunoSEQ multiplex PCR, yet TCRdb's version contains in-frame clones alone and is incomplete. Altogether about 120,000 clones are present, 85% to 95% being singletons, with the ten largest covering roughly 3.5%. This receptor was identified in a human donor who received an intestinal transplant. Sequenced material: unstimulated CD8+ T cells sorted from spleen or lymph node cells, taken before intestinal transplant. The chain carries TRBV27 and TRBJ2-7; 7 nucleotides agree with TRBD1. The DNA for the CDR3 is TGTGCCAGCAGTTCGATGGACAGGTTGGAGTACTTC. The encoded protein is CASSSMDRLEYF.